The rows below give T cell receptor beta chains drawn from one sample of a study of early T cells in non-severe SARS-CoV-2 infection. TCRdb reanalysed the 5' RACE reads using MiXCR and keeps one entry per CDR3 protein. This sample has over 60,000 distinct CDR3 sequences, with around 11% found just once. The starting material was whole blood, obtained at baseline. The receptors stem from an adult who was a healthcare worker with PCR-confirmed SARS-CoV-2 infection or an uninfected control (not recorded which). Each CDR3 is given with its conserved first and last residue. The order of the fields is clone size, J gene, V gene, CDR3 protein. For some rows the clone size is stated as once, few or many, or as a class when expanded; others skip it.

clone size: few
J gene: TRBJ2-2
V gene: TRBV11-2
CDR3 protein: CASSLGLVRVSGELFF

clone size: -
J gene: TRBJ2-5
V gene: TRBV7-6
CDR3 protein: CASSWRPSQETQYF

clone size: -
J gene: TRBJ2-4
V gene: TRBV7-3
CDR3 protein: CASSLTGGTPRGNIQYF

clone size: -
J gene: TRBJ1-3
V gene: TRBV21-1
CDR3 protein: CASSKAEVTSGNTIYF

clone size: many
J gene: TRBJ2-5
V gene: TRBV12-3/TRBV12-4
CDR3 protein: CASSLDPLQETQYF

clone size: -
J gene: TRBJ2-2
V gene: TRBV20-1
CDR3 protein: CSANDRGGTGELFF

clone size: many
J gene: TRBJ1-2
V gene: TRBV4-1
CDR3 protein: CASSQRTSELANYGYTF

clone size: few
J gene: TRBJ2-3
V gene: TRBV6-6
CDR3 protein: CASSWTRGSTDTQYF

clone size: few
J gene: TRBJ1-1
V gene: TRBV7-8
CDR3 protein: CASSLRDRVTEAFF

clone size: -
J gene: TRBJ2-7
V gene: TRBV7-9
CDR3 protein: CASSRTGGTYEQYF

clone size: many
J gene: TRBJ2-5
V gene: TRBV7-9
CDR3 protein: CASSLAGGGTEEAQYF

clone size: many
J gene: TRBJ2-2
V gene: TRBV6-6
CDR3 protein: CASSYNRGSDTGELFF

clone size: -
J gene: TRBJ1-5
V gene: TRBV18
CDR3 protein: CASSPRISGGQPQHF

clone size: -
J gene: TRBJ1-1
V gene: TRBV5-1
CDR3 protein: CASSHNGVTEAFF

clone size: few
J gene: TRBJ2-7
V gene: TRBV11-2
CDR3 protein: CASQTGRIYEQYF

clone size: few
J gene: TRBJ2-5
V gene: TRBV5-4
CDR3 protein: CASSLGPSSSTQETQYF

clone size: -
J gene: TRBJ1-1
V gene: TRBV2
CDR3 protein: CASTRTGDGTEAFF

clone size: few
J gene: TRBJ2-2
V gene: TRBV7-8
CDR3 protein: CASSRSWNTGELFF

clone size: -
J gene: TRBJ2-1
V gene: TRBV29-1
CDR3 protein: CSVDRSRGVSYNEQFF

clone size: -
J gene: TRBJ2-5
V gene: TRBV4-1
CDR3 protein: CASSQEWAPQETQYF